The next 25 T cell receptor beta chains were all read from a single sample in a study of response to subunit inactivated influenza vaccine. TCRdb re-called the RT-PCR reads through MiXCR, storing one row per CDR3 protein. The table lists about 540,000 distinct CDR3 sequences, under 30% of them singletons. The data also belong to a second study, concerning T cells expressing NK-cell markers. That investigation notes: The TCR beta cDNA came from 5'RACE template switching with UMIs.

The sample consisted of CD4+ T cells sorted from PBMCs, taken 12 days after vaccination. These receptors were taken from a man between 50 and 59 years old who received an inactivated influenza vaccine.

This clonotype has ten or more counts. J is TRBJ2-3 and V is TRBV5-1; 11 bases are shared with TRBD2. There are 16 residues in the CDR3. CDR1 SGHRS and CDR2 YFSETQ come from the germline V gene. V trimming: 2 bases; J trimming: 0 bases; junction bases outside the gene matches: 2. The CDR3 spells CASSFGTSGSTDTQYF. DNA of the CDR3: TGCGCCAGCAGCTTCGGGACTAGCGGTAGCACAGATACGCAGTATTTT.

The chain combines TRBV28 with TRBJ1-4; TRBD1 is a possible D gene (5 bases). Germline lookup yields CDR1 MDHEN and CDR2 SYDVKM. The CDR3 is 13 amino acids. The ends were cut back, 10 bases at V and 3 bases at J, with 12 bases in the middle. The CDR3 here is CATVRGPNEKLFF. The CDR3 DNA reads TGTGCCACCGTGAGGGGACCTAATGAAAAACTGTTTTTT.

The chain couples TRBV7-2 to TRBJ2-5; D is ambiguous. Trimming took 2 bases from V and 1 from J, leaving 11 bases between them. CDR1 and CDR2 from the germline V gene are SGHTA and FQGNSA. The length of the CDR3 is 15 residues. CDR3 in amino acids: CASSLFSNFQETQYF. CDR3 DNA: TGTGCCAGCAGCTTATTTAGCAATTTCCAAGAGACCCAGTACTTC.

This clonotype has more than one count but fewer than ten. J is TRBJ1-4 and V is TRBV12-3 or TRBV12-4; maybe TRBD1 (5 bases). The germline V and J ends were trimmed by 6 bases and 4 bases, with 12 bases remaining between them. CDR3 length equals 14 residues. CDR3 protein: CASSPQGGNEKLFF. The CDR3 nucleotides are TGTGCCAGCAGCCCTCAGGGCGGTAATGAAAAACTGTTTTTT.

The V and J genes are TRBV4-3 and TRBJ2-5; perhaps TRBD1 as D (6 bases). This CDR3 is 16 amino acids long. The ends were cut back, 0 bases at V and 9 bases at J, with 20 bases in the middle. The V gene's germline CDR1 is LGHNA and CDR2 YSLEER. This chain's CDR3 is CASSQEADTFPGAQYF. CDR3 DNA: TGCGCCAGCAGCCAAGAGGCGGACACATTCCCAGGGGCCCAGTACTTC.

This clonotype has just a few counts. This chain links TRBV20-1 with TRBJ1-2, with 8 bases that match TRBD1. The germline CDR1 and CDR2 sequences are DFQATT and SNEGSKA (reference sequence). V was pared by 5 bases and J by 2 bases, with 7 bases of the junction left unmatched. The CDR3 is 14 residues long. DNA for the CDR3: TGCAGTGCTCAGGACAGGGCTGCGAACTATGGCTACACCTTC. This translates into CSAQDRAANYGYTF.

This sequence joins TRBV5-1 and TRBJ1-2, with D tentatively TRBD1 (6 bases). CDR1 is SGHRS, CDR2 YFSETQ, per germline. CDR3 length equals 14 residues. V was pared by 4 bases and J by 8 bases, with 18 bases between. The CDR3 DNA is TGCGCCAGCAGCCCTACGGGGGGCGGCGTCGGCTACACCTTC. This sequence encodes CASSPTGGGVGYTF.

The rearrangement uses TRBV7-2 and TRBJ2-7, with 8 bases that match TRBD2. This CDR3 region has 16 residues. CDR1 is SGHTA and CDR2 is FQGNSA in the germline V gene. V lost 3 bases, J lost 6 bases, and 13 bases stayed unmatched. CDR3 nucleotides: TGTGCCAGCAGCTTCCAAGGATCCGGGAGGGGTGCCGAGCAGTACTTC. Translated, it gives CASSFQGSGRGAEQYF.

V gene TRBV19 combines with J gene TRBJ1-1, with 10 nucleotides matching TRBD1. The germline CDR1 and CDR2 sequences are LNHDA and SQIVND (reference sequence). CDR3 size: 15 residues. Losses at the gene ends were 5 bases for V and 6 bases for J; bases not matched to a gene: 9. CDR3 DNA sequence: TGTGCCAGTAGTCCGACCTCTGGGACAGGGGCTGAAGCTTTCTTT. This sequence encodes CASSPTSGTGAEAFF.

The CDR3: CASSSSGTGSGETQYF. The CDR3 region has the DNA TGTGCCAGCAGCTCCTCCGGGACAGGGAGCGGAGAGACCCAGTACTTC. The chain couples TRBV7-9 to TRBJ2-5, with 9 bases matching TRBD1. V trimming: 4 bases; J trimming: 4 bases; junction bases outside the gene matches: 10. From germline, CDR1 is SEHNR and CDR2 FQNEAQ (reference sequence). This CDR3 has 16 residues.

V gene TRBV27 combines with J gene TRBJ2-1; weak D call: TRBD2 (5 bases). V was cut by 4 bases and J by 4 bases, with 17 bases left in between. Germline V lookup: CDR1 MNHEY, CDR2 SMNVEV (reference sequence). This CDR3 region has 16 residues. The CDR3 protein is CASSSRATRGYNEQFF. The DNA of the CDR3 is TGTGCCAGCAGTTCACGGGCCACGCGCGGGTACAATGAGCAGTTCTTC.

This chain uses TRBV2 with TRBJ2-7; D gene unclear. This CDR3 region has 14 residues. Deletions cut 4 bases from V and 7 bases from J, with 17 bases between. Germline values: CDR1 SNHLY, CDR2 FYNNEI. CDR3 in DNA: TGTGCCAGCAGTGCCGGACCGTACGGTCGGGAGCAGTACTTC. The encoded protein is CASSAGPYGREQYF.

The rearrangement joins TRBV28 to TRBJ2-1; D gene unclear. The V end was cut by 2 bases, the J end by 5 bases, with 7 bases between. The germline CDR1 and CDR2 sequences are MDHEN and SYDVKM. The CDR3 runs to 13 residues. CDR3 in amino acids: CASSLNDNNEQFF. DNA of the CDR3: TGTGCCAGCAGTTTAAACGATAACAATGAGCAGTTCTTC.

This clonotype appeared many times. The chain recombines TRBV20-1 with TRBJ2-3; no clear D. Trimming left V 2 bases short and J 5 bases short, with 20 bases between. CDR1 is DFQATT, CDR2 SNEGSKA, per germline (reference sequence). The CDR3 has 16 amino acids. CDR3 in DNA: TGCAGTGCTAGAATCAGAAAAAAGATATTTGGAGATACGCAGTATTTT. It is translated as CSARIRKKIFGDTQYF.

This clonotype was detected only a few times. The J gene is TRBJ2-7, the V gene TRBV7-6, with 9 bases fitting TRBD1. Germline lookup yields CDR1 SGHVS and CDR2 FNYEAQ. With 2 bases clipped from V and 5 bases from J, the junction kept 7 bases outside the gene matches. The length of the CDR3 is 15 residues. CDR3 sequence (DNA): TGTGCCAGCAGCTTAAAACAGGGGGCACCCCACGAGCAGTACTTC. Residues: CASSLKQGAPHEQYF.

CDR3 sequence reads: CASSLSGSSTQYF. The CDR3 coding sequence is TGTGCCAGCAGCTTATCCGGAAGTTCGACCCAGTACTTC. The rearrangement joins TRBV13 to TRBJ2-5; D gene unclear. CDR3 length equals 13 residues. In germline, CDR1 is PRHDT, CDR2 FYEKMQ (reference sequence). V lost 2 bases and J 7 bases, leaving 11 bases between the germline ends.

This clonotype was observed a few times. The chain uses TRBV24-1 and TRBJ2-2, with D perhaps matching TRBD1 (6 bases). The CDR3 spans 16 residues. Looked up from germline, CDR1 is KGHDR and CDR2 is SFDVKD. Trimming removed 2 bases from V and 0 bases from J, with 9 bases in between. CDR3 amino acids: CATSDSRTANTGELFF. The CDR3 DNA sequence: TGTGCCACCAGTGATTCTCGGACAGCGAACACCGGGGAGCTGTTTTTT.

The chain couples TRBV12-5 to TRBJ2-5; weak D call: TRBD2 (6 bases). The CDR3 covers 13 residues. Per germline, CDR1 LGHNT and CDR2 FRNRAP. V was pared by 5 bases and J by 5 bases, with 12 bases between. CDR3 in DNA: TGTGCTAGTGGTCCCGGGACTTGGGAGACCCAGTACTTC. It specifies CASGPGTWETQYF.

The chain has TRBV20-1 and TRBJ2-7, with D perhaps matching TRBD2 (7 bases). The CDR3 covers 15 residues. In germline, CDR1 is DFQATT, CDR2 SNEGSKA (reference sequence). The ends were cut back, 5 bases at V and 2 bases at J, with 19 bases in the middle. DNA of the CDR3: TGCAGTGCTGGGGGGGGGGCCGCGCGGACCTACGAGCAGTACTTC. This gives the protein CSAGGGAARTYEQYF.

Regarding this clonotype: This likely comes from a read error, as the CDR3 has no conserved phenylalanine or tryptophan at its end. The chain employs TRBV30 and TRBJ2-1; no reliable D call. From germline, CDR1 is GTSNPN and CDR2 SVGIG (reference sequence). Trimming shortened V by 3 bases and J by 8 bases, and 11 bases separated the two germline ends. There are 12 residues in the CDR3. The CDR3 is CAWSLIRDEQFL. The CDR3 coding sequence is TGTGCCTGGAGCCTCATAAGAGATGAGCAGTTCCTC.

The chain employs TRBV11-3 and TRBJ2-1; D is unclear. Germline V gives CDR1 SGHNT, CDR2 YENEEA. This CDR3 comprises 13 residues. Trimming left V 1 base short and J 10 bases short, with 11 bases between. CDR3 nucleotide sequence: TGTGCCAGCAGCTTAGTTCGAAGAGCGGAGCAGTTCTTC. Translation: CASSLVRRAEQFF. The full variable domain, in which reference TRBV11-3 and TRBJ2-1 provide the parts outside the CDR3, is EAGVVQSPRYKIIEKKQPVAFWCNPISGHNTLYWYLQNLGQGPELLIRYENEEAVDDSQLPKDRFSAERLKGVDSTLKIQPAELGDSAVYLCASSLVRRAEQFFGPGTRLTVL.

This clonotype was counted a few times. The rearrangement links TRBV4-2 to TRBJ2-5; 9 positions agree with TRBD2. The CDR3 is made up of 16 amino acids. The V gene's germline CDR1 is LGHNA and CDR2 YNFKEQ. The V and J ends lost 3 bases and 2 bases, in that order; junction bases with no gene match: 7. DNA for the CDR3: TGTGCCAGCAGCCACCAGCGGGGGGACACACAAGAGACCCAGTACTTC. It translates to CASSHQRGDTQETQYF.

The CDR3 loop is CSVQLGQGNTGELFF. CDR3 nucleotides: TGCAGCGTCCAGTTGGGACAGGGGAACACCGGGGAGCTGTTTTTT. This rearrangement joins TRBV29-1 to TRBJ2-2, with TRBD1 identical over 9 bases. V lost 6 bases and J lost 1; bases outside the gene matches: 6. Germline CDR1 SQVTM, CDR2 ANQGSEA. This CDR3 comprises 15 residues.

This clonotype was counted a few times. The chain links TRBV28 to TRBJ1-2; the D is unclear. Deletions cut 6 bases from V and 0 bases from J, with 11 bases between. CDR3 size: 14 residues. CDR1 MDHEN and CDR2 SYDVKM come from the germline V gene. Here the CDR3 DNA reads TGTGCCAGCAGGACCTTAAGCTCTAACTATGGCTACACCTTC. Translating it yields CASRTLSSNYGYTF.

This chain links TRBV15 with TRBJ2-1; D possibly corresponds to TRBD2 (5 bases). V was clipped by 0 bases and J by 14 bases, with 14 bases between them. This CDR3 contains 13 residues. The V gene's germline CDR1 is LNHNV and CDR2 YYDKDF (reference sequence). Here the CDR3 DNA reads TGTGCCACCAGCAGAGATTTCGGAGGATACGAGTTCTTC. It specifies CATSRDFGGYEFF. Complete variable domain (other parts from reference TRBV15 and TRBJ2-1): DAMVIQNPRYQVTQFGKPVTLSCSQTLNHNVMYWYQQKSSQAPKLLFHYYDKDFNNEADTPDNFQSRRPNTSFCFLDIRSPGLGDTAMYLCATSRDFGGYEFFGPGTRLTVL.